This TCR beta chain was identified during a study of identical twins. TCRdb reprocessed the 5' RACE reads with MiXCR, giving one entry per CDR3 protein. Among 300,000 to 400,000 distinct CDR3 sequences listed, 12% were seen once. CDR3 size: 15 residues. V lost 3 bases, J lost 6 bases, and 6 bases stayed unmatched. CDR1 and CDR2 from the germline V gene are SGHTA and FQGNSA. Separately, the same data were catalogued under a study of yellow fever vaccine responses in identical twins.

Sequenced input: CD8+ T cells sorted from blood. J is TRBJ2-1 and V is TRBV7-2, with 9 bases matching TRBD1. The TCR sequence derives from a woman between 18 and 29 years old in good health. In nucleotides, the CDR3 is TGTGCCAGCAGCTTTGGGACAGGGCCCCTCAATGAGCAGTTCTTC. It specifies CASSFGTGPLNEQFF.